Listed below are T cell receptor beta chains from one sample, sequenced in a study of memory CD4+ T cells and cytomegalovirus serostatus. TCRdb's table, derived via immunoSEQ multiplex PCR, lists solely in-frame clones and lacks some. Among about 59,000 clones listed, approximately 78% were seen once. The material sequenced was memory CD4+ T cells from blood. Receptors originate from an adult in good health and CMV-seronegative. CDR3s include the opening cysteine and the closing phenylalanine or tryptophan. The D gene is left open where the match is weak. The size of a clone is reported for some rows only, either as once, few or many, or as a class for expanded clones.

D gene,clone size,J gene,V gene,CDR3 DNA,CDR3 protein
TRBD2,.,TRBJ2-1,TRBV7-2,TGTGCCAGCAGCTTAGGCGGGAGCTATAATGAGCAGTTCTTC,CASSLGGSYNEQFF
.,.,TRBJ1-3,TRBV9,TGTGCCAGCAGCGGTGGACAGATCTCTGGAAACACCATATATTTT,CASSGGQISGNTIYF
.,many,TRBJ1-1,TRBV30,TGTGCCTGGAGTGGGGGGCCCACAGGAGCGAACACTGAAGCTTTCTTT,CAWSGGPTGANTEAFF
TRBD2,once,TRBJ2-5,TRBV4-2,TGTGCCAGCAGCCAAGACGGTAGCGGGAGGGGGGAGACCCAGTACTTC,CASSQDGSGRGETQYF
.,.,TRBJ1-5,TRBV30,TGTGCCTGGACCCGGACAGGCAATCAGCCCCAGCATTTT,CAWTRTGNQPQHF
TRBD1,once,TRBJ1-2,TRBV30,TGTGCCTGGGTAATGACAGGGAACTATGGCTACACCTTC,CAWVMTGNYGYTF
.,.,TRBJ2-1,TRBV5-4,TGTGCCAGCAGCTTGGGGTCCAGGACCGGCAATGAGCAGTTCTTC,CASSLGSRTGNEQFF
.,.,TRBJ1-4,TRBV5-8,TGTGCCAGCAGCTTGAGGAATGAAAAACTGTTTTTT,CASSLRNEKLFF
TRBD2,.,TRBJ2-1,TRBV7-3,TGTGCCAGCAGCTTAGGGGGCCTAGCGGGAGGTCGGAATGAGCAGTTCTTC,CASSLGGLAGGRNEQFF
.,.,TRBJ2-7,TRBV5-6,TGTGCCAGCAGCTTGGAACGGTACGGGCAGTACTTC,CASSLERYGQYF
TRBD1,.,TRBJ1-3,TRBV5-5,TGTGCCAGCAGCTTGGCGATTGCGGGACAGGGAGCAAACACCATATATTTT,CASSLAIAGQGANTIYF
TRBD1,.,TRBJ2-3,TRBV7-3,TGTGCCAGCAGCGCCTCCGGGACAGGGACCACAGATACGCAGTATTTT,CASSASGTGTTDTQYF
.,few,TRBJ1-2,TRBV4-3,TGCGCCAGCAGCCAAGTTTGGGCCGACGGTTATGGCTACACCTTC,CASSQVWADGYGYTF
.,few,TRBJ2-2,TRBV9,TGTGCCAGCAGTGAGACTAGTGCAAACACCGGGGAGCTGTTTTTT,CASSETSANTGELFF
.,.,TRBJ1-1,TRBV18,TGTGCCAGCTCACCAGGGAGCCTGAAGAACACTGAAGCTTTCTTT,CASSPGSLKNTEAFF
.,.,TRBJ1-6,TRBV4-1,TGCGCCAGCAGCCAATATACTTTGCGAGCTCCAAATTCACCCCTCCACTTT,CASSQYTLRAPNSPLHF
.,.,TRBJ1-5,TRBV7-8,TGTGCCAGCAGCTTACGGGGTTTGAGGCAGCCCCAGCATTTT,CASSLRGLRQPQHF
TRBD2,once,TRBJ2-3,TRBV7-3,TGTGCCAGCAGCATACGAGCGGGAGCGGCAGATACGCAGTATTTT,CASSIRAGAADTQYF
.,.,TRBJ2-7,TRBV6-6,TGTGCCAGCAGTTACGTACAGGGACCCTACGAGCAGTACTTC,CASSYVQGPYEQYF
.,.,TRBJ2-7,TRBV10-3,TGTGCCACAACTAGCCGGGATTACGAGCAGTACTTC,CATTSRDYEQYF
.,.,TRBJ2-1,TRBV5-1,TGCGCCAGCAGCCGGGGGGACACAAGGACCTACAATGAGCAGTTCTTC,CASSRGDTRTYNEQFF
TRBD2,.,TRBJ2-3,TRBV9,TGTGCCAGCAGCCCGACTAGCGGGAGAGCTGGCACAGATACGCAGTATTTT,CASSPTSGRAGTDTQYF
TRBD2,.,TRBJ2-3,TRBV7-6,TGTGCCAGCAGCTTAGAGCCAGCGGGAAGCACAGATACGCAGTATTTT,CASSLEPAGSTDTQYF
TRBD1,.,TRBJ2-7,TRBV27,TGTGCCAGCAAGGTACAGGGGCGCTCTTCCTACGAGCAGTACTTC,CASKVQGRSSYEQYF
.,.,TRBJ1-1,TRBV11-2,TGTGCCAGCAGCTTCTCACCCGAGAGGAGCACTGAAGCTTTCTTT,CASSFSPERSTEAFF
TRBD1,.,TRBJ1-5,TRBV7-8,TGTGCCAGCAGCCCAAGGCGACAGGGGGATCAGCCCCAGCATTTT,CASSPRRQGDQPQHF